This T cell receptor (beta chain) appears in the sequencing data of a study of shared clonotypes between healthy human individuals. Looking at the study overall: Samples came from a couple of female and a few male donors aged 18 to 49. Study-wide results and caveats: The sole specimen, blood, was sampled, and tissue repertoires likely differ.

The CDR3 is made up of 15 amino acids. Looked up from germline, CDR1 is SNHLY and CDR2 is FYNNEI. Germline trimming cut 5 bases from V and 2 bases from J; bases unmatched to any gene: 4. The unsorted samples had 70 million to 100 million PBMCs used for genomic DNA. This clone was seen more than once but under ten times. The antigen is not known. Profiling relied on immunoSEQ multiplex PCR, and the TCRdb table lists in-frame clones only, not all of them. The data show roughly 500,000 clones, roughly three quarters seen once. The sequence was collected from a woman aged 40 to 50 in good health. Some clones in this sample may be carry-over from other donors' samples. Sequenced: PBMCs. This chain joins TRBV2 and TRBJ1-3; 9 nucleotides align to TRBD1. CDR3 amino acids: CASSTQGAPGNTIYF. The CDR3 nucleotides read TGTGCCAGCAGTACACAGGGGGCACCTGGAAACACCATATATTTT.